These 15 T cell receptor beta chains were all obtained from the same sample, sequenced in a study of blood T cell repertoires in COVID-19. Libraries were prepared by immunoSEQ multiplex PCR; TCRdb keeps only in-frame clonotypes and omits some of them. This sample carries about 250,000 clones, more than 75% of them seen once, and the ten largest clones take around 1.7%. The material sequenced was PBMCs or T cells enriched from blood (not recorded which). The receptors were gathered from a man aged 40-49 years who had recovered from COVID-19.

The chain combines TRBV6-4 with TRBJ1-1, with 7 nucleotides matching TRBD1. Per germline, CDR1 MRHNA and CDR2 SNTAGT. This CDR3 has 13 residues. Trimming at V came to 7 bases and at J to 7 bases, leaving 9 bases not matched to a gene. The CDR3 DNA follows: TGTGCCAGCACCGTGGTACAGGGGAGTGAAGCTTTCTTT. It translates to CASTVVQGSEAFF.

The chain is built from TRBV7-2 and TRBJ1-1; D might be TRBD1 (5 bases). Germline V gives CDR1 SGHTA, CDR2 FQGNSA. V was pared by 1 base and J by 4 bases, with 16 bases between. The CDR3 length is 16 residues. This CDR3 reads CASSLEAVGGGTEAFF. The CDR3 bases are TGTGCCAGCAGCTTAGAGGCGGTGGGCGGGGGCACTGAAGCTTTCTTT.

The V gene is TRBV6-5, the J gene TRBJ2-2; 7 bases map to TRBD2. This CDR3 comprises 15 residues. Germline V gene data show CDR1 as MNHEY and CDR2 as SVGAGI. Trimming at V came to 7 bases and at J to 9 bases, leaving 14 bases not matched to a gene. CDR3 DNA: TGTGCCAGCACTAGCGGCCGGGCGGGGGTCAGGGAGCTGTTTTTT. Translated: CASTSGRAGVRELFF.

This chain connects TRBV6-2 or TRBV6-3 to TRBJ2-5; TRBD2 matches at 10 bases. This CDR3 has 17 residues. V lost 2 bases to trimming and J lost 3 bases; unmatched junction nucleotides: 9. Germline V gene data show CDR1 as MNHEY and CDR2 as SVGEGT. The CDR3 sequence: CASSYQGLANLKETQYF. CDR3 nucleotide sequence: TGTGCCAGCAGTTACCAGGGACTAGCGAACCTCAAAGAGACCCAGTACTTC.

The chain combines TRBV5-4 with TRBJ2-7, with 8 nucleotides matching TRBD2. This CDR3 comprises 14 residues. CDR1 and CDR2 (germline): SGHNT, YYREEE (reference sequence). The V segment lost 0 bases and the J segment 4 bases; nucleotides outside the gene matches: 3. CDR3 residues: CASSLDGLAYEQYF. The CDR3 DNA reads as TGTGCCAGCAGCTTGGACGGACTAGCTTACGAGCAGTACTTC.

V usage is TRBV18 and J usage is TRBJ1-2, with D perhaps TRBD1 (6 bases). Trimming shortened V by 3 bases and J by 3 bases, and 14 bases separated the two germline ends. From germline, CDR1 is KGHSH and CDR2 LQKENI. This CDR3 region has 15 residues. CDR3 loop: CASSPGQPWDYGYTF. CDR3 nucleotide sequence: TGTGCCAGCTCACCCGGACAGCCCTGGGACTATGGCTACACCTTC. Filled out from reference TRBV18 and TRBJ1-2, the complete variable domain reads NAGVMQNPRHLVRRRGQEARLRCSPMKGHSHVYWYRQLPEEGLKFMVYLQKENIIDESGMPKERFSAEFPKEGPSILRIQQVVRGDSAAYFCASSPGQPWDYGYTFGSGTRLTVV.

V usage is TRBV18 and J usage is TRBJ1-5; the D is unclear. The CDR3 covers 17 residues. Trimming took off 6 bases at V and 0 bases at J, with 18 bases between the two ends. Per germline, CDR1 KGHSH and CDR2 LQKENI. CDR3 in DNA: TGTGCCAGCTCCCCTCAGGAGGCCTCTAATAGCAATCAGCCCCAGCATTTT. Translating gives CASSPQEASNSNQPQHF.

The genes are TRBV7-2 and TRBJ2-7, with D perhaps TRBD2 (6 bases). This CDR3 is 14 amino acids long. Trimming shortened V by 2 bases and J by 0 bases, and 8 bases separated the two germline ends. Germline V gene lookup returns CDR1 SGHTA and CDR2 FQGNSA. This CDR3 is CASSLYGSSYEQYF. CDR3 bases: TGTGCCAGCAGCTTATACGGGAGCTCCTACGAGCAGTACTTC.

The chain combines TRBV18 with TRBJ2-2; 8 bases map to TRBD2. Trimming removed 5 bases from V and 0 bases from J; junction bases left unmatched: 2. This CDR3 has 15 residues. CDR1 is KGHSH, CDR2 LQKENI, per germline. The DNA of the CDR3 is TGTGCCAGCTCAATACTAGCGGCGAACACCGGGGAGCTGTTTTTT. This sequence encodes CASSILAANTGELFF.

CDR3 coding DNA: TGTGCCAGTACCACAAATCACAGGGGGCGACCCAATCAGCCCCAGCATTTT. Amino acid sequence: CASTTNHRGRPNQPQHF. The V gene is TRBV19, the J gene TRBJ1-5; TRBD1 matches 9 bases. With V trimmed by 7 bases and J by 3 bases, 13 bases remained unmatched. The CDR3 consists of 17 residues. The germline CDR1 and CDR2 sequences are LNHDA and SQIVND (reference sequence). Complete variable domain (other parts from reference TRBV19 and TRBJ1-5): DGGITQSPKYLFRKEGQNVTLSCEQNLNHDAMYWYRQDPGQGLRLIYYSQIVNDFQKGDIAEGYSVSREKKESFPLTVTSAQKNPTAFYLCASTTNHRGRPNQPQHFGDGTRLSIL.

The J gene is TRBJ2-7, the V gene TRBV9; D gene uncertain. V dropped 0 bases and J dropped 0 bases, with 10 bases sitting between them. Germline V gives CDR1 SGDLS, CDR2 YYNGEE. The CDR3 contains 15 residues. CDR3 sequence (DNA): TGTGCCAGCAGCGTAGGGGCCACGAGCTCCTACGAGCAGTACTTC. Residues: CASSVGATSSYEQYF. Using reference TRBV9 and TRBJ2-7 for the parts outside the CDR3, the full variable domain is DSGVTQTPKHLITATGQRVTLRCSPRSGDLSVYWYQQSLDQGLQFLIQYYNGEERAKGNILERFSAQQFPDLHSELNLSSLELGDSALYFCASSVGATSSYEQYFGPGTRLTVT.

The chain has TRBV5-5 and TRBJ1-2, with 8 positions matching TRBD1. The germline V gene encodes CDR1 SGHKS and CDR2 YYEKEE (reference sequence). This CDR3 region has 14 residues. V lost 2 bases to trimming and J lost 4 bases; unmatched junction nucleotides: 4. CDR3 nucleotides: TGTGCCAGCAGCTTTTCAGGGGGCAGCTATGGCTACACCTTC. Amino acid sequence: CASSFSGGSYGYTF.

The chain uses TRBV10-3 and TRBJ1-1; D ambiguous. Per germline, CDR1 ENHRY and CDR2 SYGVKD. CDR3 length equals 14 residues. V shed 10 bases and J shed 1 base, with 16 bases lying between them. The DNA of the CDR3 is TGTGCCACCCGAGCGTTCGCACGGAACACTGAAGCTTTCTTT. It codes for CATRAFARNTEAFF.

This clone was observed a few times. V usage is TRBV19 and J usage is TRBJ1-3; TRBD1 agrees at 8 bases. After removal of 5 bases from V and 3 bases from J, the junction contained 9 bases not matched to a gene. The CDR3 loop spans 16 amino acids. Germline values: CDR1 LNHDA, CDR2 SQIVND (reference sequence). CDR3 coding DNA: TGTGCCAGTAGTCGATCGGACAGGGAGTTTGGAAACACCATATATTTT. Translation: CASSRSDREFGNTIYF.

The chain combines TRBV11-3 with TRBJ1-3, with D possibly being TRBD1 (5 bases). Germline assignment: CDR1 SGHNT and CDR2 YENEEA. The CDR3 runs to 15 residues. V was clipped by 5 bases and J by 2 bases, with 13 bases between them. The CDR3 spells CASSLSGGTGNTIYF. The CDR3, as DNA: TGTGCCAGCAGCCTCTCCGGGGGGACTGGAAACACCATATATTTT.